This T cell receptor (beta chain) emerged from a study of blood T cell repertoires in COVID-19. In the original processing: Nucleated cell counts were estimated from reference gene primer amplification. TCRdb's copy holds only in-frame clones and misses some; the assay was immunoSEQ multiplex PCR. That table is the source of V, J and clone size, and D and trimming were worked out from the DNA. This sample has about 160,000 clones, with around 80% found just once. Across about two dozen US areas, participants ranged in age from about 18 to 90 years. Grouping used clinical history reported by participants in a survey and questionnaire. V was trimmed by 7 bases and J by 4 bases, leaving 19 bases between them. The CDR3 is 16 amino acids. Germline-derived CDR1 and CDR2 are LNHDA and SQIVND (reference sequence).

The chain couples TRBV19 to TRBJ1-4, with D maybe TRBD1 (5 bases). The receptor was derived from a woman aged 50 to 65 who had recovered from COVID-19. The sample was PBMCs or T cells enriched from blood (not recorded which). The CDR3 reads CASIPGGALFNEKLFF. CDR3 DNA sequence: TGTGCCAGTATTCCCGGAGGGGCCCTCTTTAATGAAAAACTGTTTTTT.